This T cell receptor (beta chain) was documented in a study of graft-versus-host responses after intestinal transplantation. In the study overall: Each recipient received a multivisceral, liver-intestinal, or isolated intestinal graft. Anti-thymocyte globulin induction was given to all recipients, followed by tacrolimus and steroids for approximately three years. Broader study findings: Early post-transplant HvG declines showed an association with peak circulating GvH clone levels. Some GvH clones were seen earlier in gut or blood, suggesting intestinal origin.

As regards this clone: The target antigen is unknown.

CDR3 length equals 11 residues. Per the germline V gene, CDR1 is MDHEN and CDR2 is SYDVKM. V lost 8 bases and J lost 9, with 13 bases in between. TCRdb keeps only in-frame clones here, not all; method: immunoSEQ multiplex PCR. The repertoire has around 100,000 clones, 90% to 95% of them found once; the top ten carry 1.2%. The sequences come from unstimulated CD8+ T cells sorted from spleen or lymph node cells, collected before intestinal transplant. This clonotype was obtained from a human donor who received an intestinal transplant. The chain recombines TRBV28 with TRBJ1-1; D gene uncertain. The CDR3 nucleotides read TGTGCCAGCGGTACTGCGCCCAAAGCTTTCTTT. Translating gives CASGTAPKAFF.